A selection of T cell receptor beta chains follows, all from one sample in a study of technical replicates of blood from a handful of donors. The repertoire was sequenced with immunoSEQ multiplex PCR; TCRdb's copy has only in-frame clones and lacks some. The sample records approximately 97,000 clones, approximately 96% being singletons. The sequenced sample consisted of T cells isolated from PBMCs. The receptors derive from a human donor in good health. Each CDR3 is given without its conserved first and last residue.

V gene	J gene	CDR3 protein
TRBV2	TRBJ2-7	AGNLLAGVHEQY
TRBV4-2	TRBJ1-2	ASSVDRNYGYT
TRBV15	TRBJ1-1	ATSRDLSGSAF
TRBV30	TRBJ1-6	AWSVGSSYNSPLH
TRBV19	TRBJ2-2	ASSTQFKREIGELF
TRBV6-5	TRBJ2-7	ASSSDSIKQY
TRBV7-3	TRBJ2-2	ASSLWSGPLAGTGELF
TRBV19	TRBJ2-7	ASSRDTRYEQY
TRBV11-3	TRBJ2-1	ASSSYGTGDNEQF
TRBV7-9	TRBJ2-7	ASSLGAGGTYEQY
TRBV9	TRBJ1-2	ASSVGQQPGGYT
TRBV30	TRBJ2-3	AWIRAGGRTDTQY
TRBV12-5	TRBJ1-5	ASGFPGQGNQPQH
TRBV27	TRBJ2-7	ASSAGRASYEQY
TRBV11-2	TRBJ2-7	ASSLWTRDEQY
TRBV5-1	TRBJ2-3	ASSLGLVRDTQY
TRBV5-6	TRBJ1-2	ASSYEVNGGYT
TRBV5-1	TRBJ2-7	ASSLGLAGVSYEQY
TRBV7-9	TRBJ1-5	ASSLAIGGNQPQH
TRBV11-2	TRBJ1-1	ASSFSQVNTEAF
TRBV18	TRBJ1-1	ASSPFTSVTEAF
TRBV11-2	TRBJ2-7	ASSLDQREVPYEQY
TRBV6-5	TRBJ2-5	ASSSAGGPQETQY
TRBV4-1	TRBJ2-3	ASSHPTTSSTDTQY
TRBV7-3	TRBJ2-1	ASSFGRGNEQF
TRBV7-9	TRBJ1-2	ASSLAHLEAGYT
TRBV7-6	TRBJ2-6	ASSLFVGTTSGANVLT
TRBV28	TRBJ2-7	ASSQIANREFPYEQY
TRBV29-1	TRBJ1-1	SAIGGENTEAF
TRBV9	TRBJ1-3	ASSVGRGGSGNTIY
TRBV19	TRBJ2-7	ASSNRYEQY
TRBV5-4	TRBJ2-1	ASSWLAGGVRNEQF
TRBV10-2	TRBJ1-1	ASRTAMNTEAF
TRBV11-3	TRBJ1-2	ASSLFAQGTNGYT
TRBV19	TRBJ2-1	ASSTPGGPRNEQF
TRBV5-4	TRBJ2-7	ASSYDSPYEQY
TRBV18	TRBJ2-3	ASSPTKPGLAGGDTQY
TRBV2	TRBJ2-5	ASSAPLRGREETQY
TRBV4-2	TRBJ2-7	ASSQDLSSDAYEQY
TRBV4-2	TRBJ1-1	ASSFSTESNTEAF
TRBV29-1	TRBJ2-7	SVGQGAKQY
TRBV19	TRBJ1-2	ASGLYYGYT
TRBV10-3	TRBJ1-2	AISESVGRAAYGYT
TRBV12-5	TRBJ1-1	ASGVSWTGTNTEAF
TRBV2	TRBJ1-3	ASREIQGNTIY
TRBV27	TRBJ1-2	ASSLRHQGYGYT
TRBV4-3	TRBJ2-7	ASSQDSSVFYEQY
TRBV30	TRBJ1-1	AWSDWDRNTEAF
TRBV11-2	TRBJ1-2	ASSLVQGWNYGYT
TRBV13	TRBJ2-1	ASSQGQMTINEQF
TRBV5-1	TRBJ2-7	ASSLVQGTYEQY
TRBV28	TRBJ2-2	ASSSYLNYRAPGELF
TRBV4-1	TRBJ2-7	ASSPTSGEQY